This TCR beta chain originates from a study of shared clonotypes between healthy human individuals. The overall study: The study enrolled a couple of women and three men aged 18 to 49.

With 1 base removed from V and 3 bases from J, the gap between germline ends came to 9 bases. The CDR3 is 15 residues long. Germline lookup yields CDR1 KGHSH and CDR2 LQKENI. DNA at 150 to 250 ng, around 30,000 T cell genomes, went into sorted-subset replicate PCRs. Profiled with immunoSEQ multiplex PCR; TCRdb holds only in-frame clones, not every one. This sample yields 650,000 to 800,000 clones, of which 72% are seen a single time; more than 1.5% belongs to the top ten. The source is a woman in her thirties in good health. This sequence joins TRBV18 and TRBJ2-2, with D unclear. The sequenced sample was memory CD4+ T cells sorted from blood. Subset specified: CD45RA-negative fraction. CDR3 nucleotides: TGTGCCAGCTCACCACTCCCTAGACACACCGGGGAGCTGTTTTTT. The encoded protein is CASSPLPRHTGELFF.